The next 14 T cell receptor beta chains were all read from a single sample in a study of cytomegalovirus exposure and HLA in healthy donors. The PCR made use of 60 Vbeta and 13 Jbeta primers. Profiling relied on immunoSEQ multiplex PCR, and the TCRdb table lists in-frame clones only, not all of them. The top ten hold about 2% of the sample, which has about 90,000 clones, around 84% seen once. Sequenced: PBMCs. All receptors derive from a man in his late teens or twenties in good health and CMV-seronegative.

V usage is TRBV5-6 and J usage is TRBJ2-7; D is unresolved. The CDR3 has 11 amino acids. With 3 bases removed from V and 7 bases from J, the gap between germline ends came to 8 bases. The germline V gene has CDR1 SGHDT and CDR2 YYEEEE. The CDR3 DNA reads TGTGCCAGCAGCTCTCTTTCTGAGCAGTACTTC. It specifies CASSSLSEQYF.

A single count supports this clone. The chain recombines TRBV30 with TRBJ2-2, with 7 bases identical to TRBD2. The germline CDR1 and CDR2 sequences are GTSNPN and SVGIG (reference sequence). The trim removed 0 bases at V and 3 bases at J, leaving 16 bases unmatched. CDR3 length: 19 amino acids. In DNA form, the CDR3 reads TGTGCCTGGAGTGTCGGGTTAGCGGGTCTAGGATGGGACACCGGGGAGCTGTTTTTT. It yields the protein CAWSVGLAGLGWDTGELFF.

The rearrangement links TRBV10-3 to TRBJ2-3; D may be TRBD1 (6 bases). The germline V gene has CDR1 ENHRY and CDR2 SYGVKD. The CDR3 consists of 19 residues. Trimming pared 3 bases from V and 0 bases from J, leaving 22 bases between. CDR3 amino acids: CAISDRAFLGGDSTDTQYF. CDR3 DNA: TGTGCCATCAGTGACCGGGCCTTTTTAGGGGGAGATAGCACAGATACGCAGTATTTT.

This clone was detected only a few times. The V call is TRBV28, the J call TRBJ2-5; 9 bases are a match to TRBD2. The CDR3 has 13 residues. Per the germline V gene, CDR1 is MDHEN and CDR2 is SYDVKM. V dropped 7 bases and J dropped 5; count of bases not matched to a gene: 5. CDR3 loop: CASKASGTETQYF. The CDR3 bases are TGTGCCAGCAAGGCTAGCGGGACGGAGACCCAGTACTTC.

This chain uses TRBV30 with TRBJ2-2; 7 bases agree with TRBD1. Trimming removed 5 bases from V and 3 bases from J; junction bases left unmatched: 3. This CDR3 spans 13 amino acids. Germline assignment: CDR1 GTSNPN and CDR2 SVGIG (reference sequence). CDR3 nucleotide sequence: TGTGCCTGGTCGGGACAGTACACCGGGGAGCTGTTTTTT. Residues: CAWSGQYTGELFF.

In DNA, the CDR3 is TGTGCCAGCAGCACCGGACCCCGGGGCTATGGCTACACCTTC. It specifies CASSTGPRGYGYTF. This chain links TRBV5-6 with TRBJ1-2; D unclear. CDR3 size: 14 residues. Trimming took 4 bases from V and 4 from J, leaving 14 bases between them. Germline CDR1 SGHDT, CDR2 YYEEEE.

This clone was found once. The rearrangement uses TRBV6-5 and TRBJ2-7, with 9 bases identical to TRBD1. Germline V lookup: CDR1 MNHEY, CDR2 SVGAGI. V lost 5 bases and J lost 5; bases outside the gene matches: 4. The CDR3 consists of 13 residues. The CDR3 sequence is CASSPGQGNEQYF. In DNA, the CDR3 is TGTGCCAGCAGTCCGGGACAGGGCAACGAGCAGTACTTC.

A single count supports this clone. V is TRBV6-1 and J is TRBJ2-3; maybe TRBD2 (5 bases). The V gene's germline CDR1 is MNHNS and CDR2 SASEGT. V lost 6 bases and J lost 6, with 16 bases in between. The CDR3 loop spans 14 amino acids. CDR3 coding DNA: TGTGCCAGCAGGCCAGGAGGAGGTGCGGATACGCAGTATTTT. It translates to CASRPGGGADTQYF.

CDR3 sequence (DNA): TGTGCCAGCAGTTCCCTTGACAGGGTGCATCAGCCCCAGCATTTT. Translating it yields CASSSLDRVHQPQHF. The chain is built from TRBV6-5 and TRBJ1-5; 7 bases align to TRBD1. CDR1 and CDR2 from the germline V gene are MNHEY and SVGAGI. J lost 5 bases, V lost 4 bases, and 8 bases had no gene match. The CDR3 covers 15 residues.

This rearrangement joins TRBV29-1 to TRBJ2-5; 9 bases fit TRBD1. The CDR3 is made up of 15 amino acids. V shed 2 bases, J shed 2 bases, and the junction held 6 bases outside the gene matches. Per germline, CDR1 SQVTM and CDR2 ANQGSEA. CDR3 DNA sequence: TGCAGCGTTGAAAGGGGGACAGGGTTTCAAGAGACCCAGTACTTC. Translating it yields CSVERGTGFQETQYF.

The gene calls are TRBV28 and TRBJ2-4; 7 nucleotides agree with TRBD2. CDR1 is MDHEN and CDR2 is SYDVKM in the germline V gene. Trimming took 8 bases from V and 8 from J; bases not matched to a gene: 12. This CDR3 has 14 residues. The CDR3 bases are TGTGCCAGCGGGGGGGGACCTCCCCAGGACATTCAGTACTTC. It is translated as CASGGGPPQDIQYF.

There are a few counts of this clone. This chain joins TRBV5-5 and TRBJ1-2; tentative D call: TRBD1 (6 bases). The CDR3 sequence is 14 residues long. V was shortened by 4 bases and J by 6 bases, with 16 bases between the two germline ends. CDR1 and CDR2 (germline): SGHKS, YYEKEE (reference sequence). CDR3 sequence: CASSQKQGPDGYTF. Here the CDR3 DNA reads TGTGCCAGCAGCCAGAAACAGGGTCCGGATGGCTACACCTTC.

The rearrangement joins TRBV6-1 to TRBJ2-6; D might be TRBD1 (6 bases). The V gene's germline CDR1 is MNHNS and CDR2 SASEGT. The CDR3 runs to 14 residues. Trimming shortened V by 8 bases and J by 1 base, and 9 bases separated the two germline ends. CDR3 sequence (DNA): TGTGCCAGCGCGAGGGGGTCTGGGGCCAACGTCCTGACTTTC. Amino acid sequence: CASARGSGANVLTF.

CDR3 sequence reads: CASSLGLATNEQYF. In nucleotides, the CDR3 is TGTGCCAGCAGCCTGGGACTAGCTACCAACGAGCAGTACTTC. The rearrangement links TRBV7-8 to TRBJ2-7, with 9 bases that match TRBD2. The length of the CDR3 is 14 residues. CDR1 and CDR2 from the germline V gene are SGHVS and FQNEAQ. The V gene end was trimmed by 5 bases and the J gene end by 5 bases; junction bases not matched to a gene: 7.